The 27 T cell receptor beta chains in this list originate from one sample, sequenced in a study of T cells in Graves' hyperthyroidism and ophthalmopathy. RNA transcripts yielded amplified TCR beta CDR3 regions. HTBI primers drove first-round RT-PCR of the TCR CDR3. One entry per CDR3 protein results from TCRdb running MiXCR on the multiplex PCR reads. The sample contains 640,000 or so distinct CDR3 sequences, 13% to 15% of which appear only once. The sequencing sample was made of blood. Receptors were obtained from a woman aged 18-35 years with Graves' ophthalmopathy.

The genes are TRBV3-1 and TRBJ2-7; TRBD2 aligns across 8 bases. Germline V gene lookup returns CDR1 LGHDT and CDR2 YNNKEL (reference sequence). The CDR3 runs to 15 residues. V dropped 4 bases and J dropped 4; count of bases not matched to a gene: 9. The CDR3 nucleotides are TGTGCCAGCAGCCCGCAGTTCGGGAGGGGATACGAGCAGTACTTC. It specifies CASSPQFGRGYEQYF.

This clonotype has just a few counts. A read error may explain this, as a much larger clone is one base away. The chain is built from TRBV7-2 and TRBJ1-2, with D perhaps matching TRBD1 (5 bases). The CDR3 covers 12 residues. Germline V lookup: CDR1 SGHTA, CDR2 FQGNSA. The V gene lost 5 bases and the J gene lost 7 bases, with 11 bases spanning the gap. CDR3 sequence reads: CASSPDTRGYTF. DNA for the CDR3: TGTGCCAGCAGCCCGGACACCCGTGGCTACACCTTC.

This clonotype was observed at least ten times. The chain uses TRBV27 and TRBJ2-7, with D maybe TRBD2 (6 bases). The CDR3 is 15 amino acids. V was pared by 5 bases and J by 3 bases, with 17 bases between. Germline CDR1 reads MNHEY; CDR2 reads SMNVEV (reference sequence). The DNA of the CDR3 is TGTGCCAGCAGTGCGCGGAGGGCGAAACTCTACGAGCAGTACTTC. Its protein product is CASSARRAKLYEQYF.

This clonotype was detected many times. The V call is TRBV20-1, the J call TRBJ2-3, with 9 bases lining up with TRBD2. J lost 6 bases, V lost 2 bases, and 12 bases had no gene match. The CDR3 is made up of 16 amino acids. Germline CDR1 and CDR2: DFQATT and SNEGSKA (reference sequence). The CDR3 nucleotides are TGCAGTGCTAGAAGCCTAGCGGGGAGGGGCGCGGATACGCAGTATTTT. Encoded protein: CSARSLAGRGADTQYF.

This clonotype was counted at least ten times. The V call is TRBV3-1, the J call TRBJ1-1; unclear D gene. With 7 bases removed from V and 1 base from J, the gap between germline ends came to 16 bases. Germline CDR1 is LGHDT and CDR2 is YNNKEL (reference sequence). The CDR3 contains 15 residues. The DNA for the CDR3 is TGTGCCAGCACTCCTGTAGGGAGGCGGAACACTGAAGCTTTCTTT. Protein product: CASTPVGRRNTEAFF.

This clonotype was seen ten or more times. CDR3 residues: CASRRAADRGETQYF. CDR3 in DNA: TGTGCCAGCAGGCGCGCCGCGGACAGGGGGGAGACCCAGTACTTC. The V and J genes are TRBV6-1 and TRBJ2-5, with TRBD1 identical over 10 bases. V was pared by 6 bases and J by 5 bases, with 9 bases of the junction left unmatched. There are 15 residues in the CDR3. CDR1 and CDR2 (germline): MNHNS, SASEGT.

CDR3 DNA: TGTGCCAGCAGCCAAGAGGGGACTAGGCCCACAGATACGCAGTATTTT. Residues: CASSQEGTRPTDTQYF. The chain is built from TRBV4-2 and TRBJ2-3, with 8 bases matching TRBD2. Germline V gives CDR1 LGHNA, CDR2 YNFKEQ. The CDR3 runs to 16 residues. The junction had 4 bases not matched to a gene; V was cut back by 0 bases and J by 2 bases.

This CDR3 reads CASSSPRTGGWSYEQYF. In DNA form, the CDR3 reads TGTGCCAGCAGTTCCCCTCGGACAGGGGGCTGGTCCTACGAGCAGTACTTC. The rearrangement links TRBV28 to TRBJ2-7, with TRBD1 matching 11 bases. CDR1 MDHEN and CDR2 SYDVKM come from the germline V gene. The CDR3 runs 17 residues. V shed 4 bases, J shed 1 base, and the junction held 9 bases outside the gene matches.

This clonotype showed up many times. The rearrangement links TRBV7-2 to TRBJ2-1, with TRBD2 matching 10 bases. V trimming: 3 bases; J trimming: 8 bases; junction bases outside the gene matches: 7. CDR1 SGHTA and CDR2 FQGNSA come from the germline V gene. CDR3 size: 15 residues. CDR3 sequence reads: CASSFFSSGSDEQFF. The DNA of the CDR3 is TGTGCCAGCAGCTTTTTTTCTAGCGGGAGCGATGAGCAGTTCTTC.

V and J are TRBV7-9 and TRBJ2-7, with D perhaps TRBD1 (7 bases). The CDR3 totals 13 residues. V was pared by 7 bases and J by 7 bases, with 17 bases between. CDR1 is SEHNR and CDR2 is FQNEAQ in the germline V gene (reference sequence). The CDR3 region is CASTPRQGGEQYF. In nucleotides, the CDR3 is TGTGCCAGCACCCCTCGCCAGGGGGGTGAGCAGTACTTC.

A word on this clonotype: A much larger clone differs by one base, so this may be a read error. This sequence joins TRBV3-1 and TRBJ1-4; 9 positions agree with TRBD1. Looked up from germline, CDR1 is LGHDT and CDR2 is YNNKEL (reference sequence). V lost 5 bases to trimming and J lost 8 bases; unmatched junction nucleotides: 9. The CDR3 runs 15 residues. CDR3 bases: TGTGCCAGCAGCTGCTCGGGACAGGGAGAAGAAAAACTGTTTTTT. It translates to CASSCSGQGEEKLFF.

This clonotype was counted at least ten times. The CDR3 here is CASSPRFRAYEQYF. In nucleotides, the CDR3 is TGTGCCAGCAGTCCCCGGTTTAGGGCCTACGAGCAGTACTTC. The chain combines TRBV12-3 or TRBV12-4 with TRBJ2-7; D uncertain. The ends were cut back, 5 bases at V and 2 bases at J, with 13 bases in the middle. This CDR3 region has 14 residues.

This clonotype has at least ten counts. The rearrangement uses TRBV29-1 and TRBJ2-7; no definite D call. V lost 0 bases and J lost 2, with 11 bases in between. CDR1 is SQVTM, CDR2 ANQGSEA, per germline. The CDR3 contains 14 residues. The CDR3 sequence is CSVEDSAGAYEQYF. In nucleotides, the CDR3 is TGCAGCGTTGAAGATTCGGCCGGAGCCTACGAGCAGTACTTC.

The chain has TRBV2 and TRBJ2-5, with a weak D call TRBD1 (6 bases). V shed 4 bases and J shed 5 bases, with 14 bases lying between them. CDR1 and CDR2 from the germline V gene are SNHLY and FYNNEI. This CDR3 is built from 14 residues. The DNA for the CDR3 is TGTGCCAGCAGTGGAAGGGGGAAGAGGGAGACCCAGTACTTC. It specifies CASSGRGKRETQYF.

This clonotype was recorded a few times. The gene calls are TRBV7-8 and TRBJ2-5, with TRBD2 identical over 8 bases. Germline CDR1 and CDR2: SGHVS and FQNEAQ. The CDR3 length is 14 residues. The junction had 7 bases not matched to a gene; V was cut back by 5 bases and J by 5 bases. This chain's CDR3 is CASSLHGREETQYF. The CDR3, as DNA: TGTGCCAGCAGCCTCCACGGGAGGGAGGAGACCCAGTACTTC.

In regard to this clonotype: A much bigger clone sits one base away, suggesting this may be a read error. The chain is built from TRBV20-1 and TRBJ1-2; TRBD1 might be the D (5 bases). CDR1 DFQATT and CDR2 SNEGSKA come from the germline V gene (reference sequence). Trimming took off 0 bases at V and 7 bases at J, with 24 bases between the two ends. This CDR3 spans 17 amino acids. The CDR3 spells CSARDRAVTVQRSGYTF. CDR3 coding DNA: TGCAGTGCTAGAGATCGGGCGGTGACAGTGCAGCGGAGTGGCTACACCTTC.

This clonotype turned up a few times. The chain carries TRBV6-1 and TRBJ2-1; 7 nucleotides agree with TRBD1. The CDR3 has 14 residues. The germline CDR1 and CDR2 sequences are MNHNS and SASEGT. Trimming at V came to 6 bases and at J to 6 bases, leaving 8 bases not matched to a gene. The CDR3 DNA is TGTGCCAGCAGCCCCCGGGGACAGATCAATGAGCAGTTCTTC. Translated: CASSPRGQINEQFF.

This clonotype came up a few times. One end of the junction does not line up with germline, which may come from a read error. The chain employs TRBV9 and TRBJ2-2; TRBD1 is a possible D gene (6 bases). The V gene's germline CDR1 is SGDLS and CDR2 YYNGEE. CDR3 length: 16 amino acids. Here the CDR3 DNA reads TGTGCCAGCAACGTAGGCGCTGGACAGCACACCGGGGAGCTGTTTTTT. Amino acid sequence: CASNVGAGQHTGELFF.

This clonotype showed up just a few times. V usage is TRBV28 and J usage is TRBJ1-3; 9 nucleotides match TRBD1. CDR1 and CDR2 (germline): MDHEN, SYDVKM. This CDR3 is 14 amino acids long. V lost 5 bases to trimming and J lost 10 bases; unmatched junction nucleotides: 9. The CDR3 loop is CASSIGTGSSTIYF. The CDR3 DNA sequence: TGTGCCAGCAGTATCGGGACAGGGTCGTCGACCATATATTTT.

The chain links TRBV12-3 or TRBV12-4 to TRBJ1-3; 8 positions match TRBD1. After removal of 3 bases from V and 11 bases from J, the junction contained 12 bases not matched to a gene. This CDR3 spans 15 amino acids. As DNA, the CDR3 is TGTGCCAGCAGTTTCGATTTCGCACAGGGGGGCTCCATATATTTT. It codes for CASSFDFAQGGSIYF.

This clonotype has a count of ten or more. The CDR3 bases are TGTGCCAGCAGCCAAGAGAGGCAGGAAGCTTTCTTT. It specifies CASSQERQEAFF. This sequence joins TRBV3-1 and TRBJ1-1; D gene unclear. V lost 0 bases, J lost 8 bases, and 7 bases lay in between. This CDR3 comprises 12 residues. CDR1 LGHDT and CDR2 YNNKEL come from the germline V gene (reference sequence). Full variable domain (rest looked up from reference TRBV3-1 and TRBJ1-1): DTAVSQTPKYLVTQMGNDKSIKCEQNLGHDTMYWYKQDSKKFLKIMFSYNNKELIINETVPNRFSPKSPDKAHLNLHINSLELGDSAVYFCASSQERQEAFFGQGTRLTVV.

This clonotype was observed many times. The chain is built from TRBV6-1 and TRBJ1-5, with no clear D. V was pared by 5 bases and J by 2 bases, with 7 bases between. The CDR3 covers 13 residues. Germline CDR1 and CDR2: MNHNS and SASEGT. Here the CDR3 DNA reads TGTGCCAGCAGTAAACAGCGCAATCAGCCCCAGCATTTT. It yields the protein CASSKQRNQPQHF.

This clonotype turned up a few times. J is TRBJ2-7 and V is TRBV19, with D perhaps TRBD1 (5 bases). CDR3 length equals 15 residues. V was cut by 6 bases and J by 5 bases, with 20 bases left in between. Germline CDR1 and CDR2: LNHDA and SQIVND (reference sequence). The CDR3 nucleotides read TGTGCCAGTAGCCCCCTCTTAAGGGGTAGAAACGAGCAGTACTTC. The encoded protein is CASSPLLRGRNEQYF.

This clonotype was seen at least ten times. The chain uses TRBV18 and TRBJ2-5; D not resolved. Germline V gene lookup returns CDR1 KGHSH and CDR2 LQKENI. The length of the CDR3 is 14 residues. V was pared by 6 bases and J by 1 base, with 12 bases between. The DNA of the CDR3 is TGTGCCAGCTCTCAAGCCGACATCCAAGAGACCCAGTACTTC. Protein sequence: CASSQADIQETQYF.

The chain links TRBV19 to TRBJ2-1; 8 bases line up with TRBD1. This CDR3 region has 16 residues. V was clipped by 2 bases and J by 6 bases; unmatched bases: 9. Germline CDR1 LNHDA, CDR2 SQIVND (reference sequence). CDR3 protein: CASSIPPGQGPNEQFF. The CDR3 nucleotides are TGTGCCAGTAGTATACCACCTGGACAGGGCCCCAATGAGCAGTTCTTC.

This clonotype was detected only a few times. The J gene is TRBJ1-2, the V gene TRBV16; D ambiguous. Trimming cost V 0 bases and J 5 bases, with 16 bases left between them. The CDR3 is made up of 16 amino acids. Germline V lookup: CDR1 KGHSY, CDR2 FQNENV. CDR3 sequence reads: CASSQSLGSYQYGYTF. CDR3 in DNA: TGTGCCAGCAGCCAATCGCTGGGGAGCTATCAGTATGGCTACACCTTC.

This clonotype was seen a handful of times. The chain links TRBV7-9 to TRBJ2-1, with TRBD2 identical over 7 bases. J was trimmed by 3 bases and V by 5 bases; bases with no gene match: 7. This CDR3 region has 15 residues. Germline V gene data show CDR1 as SEHNR and CDR2 as FQNEAQ (reference sequence). This CDR3 is CASSAWGGDYNEQFF. The DNA for the CDR3 is TGTGCCAGCAGCGCCTGGGGGGGGGACTACAATGAGCAGTTCTTC.